Sequencing of this TCR beta chain was carried out in a study of blood T cell repertoires in COVID-19. Across the study: Samples taken during acute and convalescent COVID-19 were collected in the United States, Italy and Spain. Nucleic acid was either cDNA or gDNA, and it came from T cells, B-cell-depleted T cells, or PBMCs.

Between the trimmed V and J ends, which lost 7 bases and 0 bases, there was a span of 16 bases. This CDR3 has 15 amino acids. The germline CDR1 and CDR2 sequences are MNHEY and SVGAGI. Sequenced by immunoSEQ multiplex PCR; TCRdb stores in-frame clones only, minus some. The table lists a few hundred thousand clones, 89% of them singletons, with approximately 12% in the top ten. The source of this sequence is a woman in her fifties or sixties with acute or convalescent COVID-19. The rearrangement joins TRBV6-5 to TRBJ2-7; D is possibly TRBD2 (6 bases). Source material: peripheral blood. The CDR3 here is CASKLTSYSSYEQYF. The DNA for the CDR3 is TGTGCCAGCAAGTTGACTAGTTATAGCTCCTACGAGCAGTACTTC.